These 27 T cell receptor beta chains share one sample of origin, sequenced in a study of blood T cell repertoires in COVID-19. The assay was immunoSEQ multiplex PCR, and TCRdb's table has in-frame clones only and misses some. The table lists some 130,000 clones, around 76% of them singletons. Material: peripheral blood. Receptor source: a human donor in a cohort sampled during active COVID-19.

The J gene is TRBJ2-7, the V gene TRBV6-5, with no clear D. Germline V CDR1 and CDR2: MNHEY, SVGAGI. The CDR3 totals 12 residues. V was clipped by 6 bases and J by 0 bases, with 6 bases between them. CDR3 region: CASRVSSYEQYF. In DNA, the CDR3 is TGTGCCAGCAGGGTTAGCTCCTACGAGCAGTACTTC.

This rearrangement joins TRBV6-5 to TRBJ2-1; 8 bases line up with TRBD1. The CDR3 consists of 15 residues. The V gene end was trimmed by 6 bases and the J gene end by 4 bases; junction bases not matched to a gene: 8. Per the germline V gene, CDR1 is MNHEY and CDR2 is SVGAGI. The CDR3 here is CASSQTGGSYNEQFF. CDR3 coding DNA: TGTGCCAGCAGCCAAACAGGGGGGTCTTACAATGAGCAGTTCTTC.

This clone occurred a few times. The rearrangement joins TRBV19 to TRBJ2-4; no clear D gene. This CDR3 region has 15 residues. The V gene's germline CDR1 is LNHDA and CDR2 SQIVND (reference sequence). V was shortened by 3 bases and J by 0 bases, with 9 bases between the two germline ends. DNA of the CDR3: TGTGCCAGTAGTATTCCCGCCGGAGCCAAAAACATTCAGTACTTC. Amino acids: CASSIPAGAKNIQYF.

The rearrangement uses TRBV4-1 and TRBJ2-7, with D possibly being TRBD1 (6 bases). The V end was cut by 5 bases, the J end by 4 bases, with 15 bases between. Germline V CDR1 and CDR2: MGHRA, YSYEKL. The length of the CDR3 is 14 residues. The CDR3 loop reads CASSARTGKYEQYF. The CDR3 nucleotides read TGCGCCAGCAGCGCTCGCACAGGGAAGTACGAGCAGTACTTC.

J is TRBJ1-2 and V is TRBV28; TRBD1 agrees at 7 bases. V lost 6 bases to trimming and J lost 3 bases; unmatched junction nucleotides: 10. The CDR3 length is 15 residues. Germline V lookup: CDR1 MDHEN, CDR2 SYDVKM. CDR3 coding DNA: TGTGCCAGCAGGACAGCAGGGGGGCGCGACTATGGCTACACCTTC. Protein: CASRTAGGRDYGYTF.

This chain connects TRBV5-4 to TRBJ1-3; TRBD1 is a possible D gene (5 bases). Germline assignment: CDR1 SGHNT and CDR2 YYREEE (reference sequence). The ends were cut back, 5 bases at V and 4 bases at J, with 16 bases in the middle. The CDR3 has 15 amino acids. CDR3 sequence: CASSSPGLSGNTIYF. The CDR3 bases are TGTGCCAGCAGTTCCCCAGGGTTATCAGGAAACACCATATATTTT.

This chain joins TRBV5-8 and TRBJ2-1; 7 nucleotides line up with TRBD1. V lost 3 bases to trimming and J lost 0 bases; unmatched junction nucleotides: 3. The length of the CDR3 is 15 residues. Per the germline V gene, CDR1 is SGHTS and CDR2 is YDEGEE. The CDR3 region has the DNA TGTGCCAGCAGCTCCGGGACAGTCTCCTACAATGAGCAGTTCTTC. It yields the protein CASSSGTVSYNEQFF.

This clone was detected only a few times. The CDR3 sequence is CASSSLGSGAEKLFF. The CDR3 DNA sequence: TGTGCCAGCAGCTCCTTAGGCTCAGGGGCTGAAAAACTGTTTTTT. This chain links TRBV27 with TRBJ1-4; the D gene is possibly TRBD1 (6 bases). CDR3 length: 15 amino acids. Per the germline V gene, CDR1 is MNHEY and CDR2 is SMNVEV (reference sequence). V shed 6 bases and J shed 7 bases, with 18 bases lying between them.

V is TRBV30 and J is TRBJ1-3, with D perhaps matching TRBD1 (6 bases). CDR3 length: 13 residues. The germline V gene encodes CDR1 GTSNPN and CDR2 SVGIG (reference sequence). The DNA of the CDR3 is TGTGCAAGAGGCAGGGGCTCTGGAAACACCATATATTTT. Protein: CARGRGSGNTIYF.

The chain recombines TRBV7-9 with TRBJ1-1; tentative D call: TRBD1 (6 bases). V was trimmed by 5 bases and J by 7 bases, leaving 14 bases between them. In germline, CDR1 is SEHNR, CDR2 FQNEAQ (reference sequence). The CDR3 extends over 13 amino acids. In nucleotides, the CDR3 is TGTGCCAGCAGCACTGGACTGGACAGTGAAGCTTTCTTT. Translated, it gives CASSTGLDSEAFF.

The genes are TRBV29-1 and TRBJ2-2; 9 bases are shared with TRBD1. The ends lost 8 bases at V and 6 bases at J; junction bases unmatched: 7. CDR1 is SQVTM and CDR2 is ANQGSEA in the germline V gene. This CDR3 comprises 13 residues. The CDR3 loop is CSSRQGEAGELFF. DNA of the CDR3: TGCAGCAGCAGACAGGGGGAAGCCGGGGAGCTGTTTTTT.

This clone was found a few times. The J gene is TRBJ1-3, the V gene TRBV19, with 9 bases identical to TRBD1. In germline, CDR1 is LNHDA, CDR2 SQIVND (reference sequence). The CDR3 has 16 residues. J was trimmed by 4 bases and V by 7 bases; bases with no gene match: 11. CDR3 bases: TGTGCCAGTACCTACCAGGGACAGGGCCCAGGAAACACCATATATTTT. Protein sequence: CASTYQGQGPGNTIYF.

The rearrangement links TRBV5-5 to TRBJ1-6; 8 positions match TRBD1. The CDR3 has 17 residues. Germline V CDR1 and CDR2: SGHKS, YYEKEE (reference sequence). V dropped 0 bases and J dropped 7; count of bases not matched to a gene: 9. CDR3 sequence: CASSLVVSGGYNSPLHF. DNA for the CDR3: TGTGCCAGCAGCTTGGTTGTTTCAGGGGGCTACAATTCACCCCTCCACTTT. The whole variable domain, remainder taken from reference TRBV5-5 and TRBJ1-6, is DAGVTQSPTHLIKTRGQQVTLRCSPISGHKSVSWYQQVLGQGPQFIFQYYEKEERGRGNFPDRFSARQFPNYSSELNVNALLLGDSALYLCASSLVVSGGYNSPLHFGNGTRLTVT.

This clone occurred a few times. This sequence joins TRBV5-6 and TRBJ2-7; tentatively, D is TRBD2 (5 bases). The CDR3 is 14 amino acids. V lost 6 bases, J lost 2 bases, and 15 bases lay in between. CDR1 is SGHDT and CDR2 is YYEEEE in the germline V gene. The CDR3 reads CASTPGEFTYEQYF. The CDR3, as DNA: TGTGCCAGCACCCCCGGGGAGTTCACCTACGAGCAGTACTTC.

The rearrangement uses TRBV9 and TRBJ2-7; D might be TRBD2 (6 bases). This CDR3 spans 15 amino acids. The V gene's germline CDR1 is SGDLS and CDR2 YYNGEE. V was trimmed by 2 bases and J by 0 bases, leaving 12 bases between them. DNA of the CDR3: TGTGCCAGCAGCGTGAGCGGGCAAAGCTCCTACGAGCAGTACTTC. Residues: CASSVSGQSSYEQYF.

The chain carries TRBV6-5 and TRBJ1-3; D gene unclear. Per germline, CDR1 MNHEY and CDR2 SVGAGI. V was clipped by 0 bases and J by 1 base, with 10 bases between them. CDR3 length: 16 residues. In DNA form, the CDR3 reads TGTGCCAGCAGTTACTCGTTGGGCCTTTCTGGAAACACCATATATTTT. Amino acid sequence: CASSYSLGLSGNTIYF.

The chain uses TRBV5-6 and TRBJ1-2; TRBD1 matches at 7 bases. The length of the CDR3 is 14 residues. Germline V gene sequence: CDR1 SGHDT, CDR2 YYEEEE. Trimming removed 0 bases from V and 8 bases from J; junction bases left unmatched: 7. CDR3 bases: TGTGCCAGCAGCTTGGCCAGACAGGGAATGGGCTACACCTTC. Amino acid sequence: CASSLARQGMGYTF.

The chain recombines TRBV15 with TRBJ2-1; 7 bases are a match to TRBD2. Germline lookup yields CDR1 LNHNV and CDR2 YYDKDF (reference sequence). V was clipped by 4 bases and J by 7 bases; unmatched bases: 13. The CDR3 totals 16 residues. The CDR3 DNA is TGTGCCACCAGCACCCGGGGGAGGGTAATCCTGAATGAGCAGTTCTTC. This translates into CATSTRGRVILNEQFF.

The chain carries TRBV11-2 and TRBJ2-2, with 12 bases matching TRBD1. In germline, CDR1 is SGHAT, CDR2 FQNNGV. V lost 5 bases and J lost 6; bases outside the gene matches: 4. The CDR3 consists of 15 residues. The CDR3 region has the DNA TGTGCCAGCAGCCCCGGGACAGGGGGCCCCGGGGAGCTGTTTTTT. Encoded protein: CASSPGTGGPGELFF.

The rearrangement links TRBV5-4 to TRBJ2-7, with D tentatively TRBD1 (6 bases). The V end was cut by 4 bases, the J end by 0 bases, with 17 bases between. The CDR3 is 16 residues long. CDR1 SGHNT and CDR2 YYREEE come from the germline V gene (reference sequence). This chain's CDR3 is CASSRPGQPSSYEQYF. CDR3 in DNA: TGTGCCAGCAGCCGACCGGGACAACCGAGCTCCTACGAGCAGTACTTC.

The chain is built from TRBV27 and TRBJ1-2; D is ambiguous. Between the trimmed V and J ends, which lost 0 bases and 8 bases, there was a span of 10 bases. Germline CDR1 MNHEY, CDR2 SMNVEV (reference sequence). The CDR3 sequence is 13 residues long. The CDR3 DNA sequence: TGTGCCAGCAGTTTATCGCCGAGGCACGGCTACACCTTC. This translates into CASSLSPRHGYTF.

This clone was picked up a small number of times. The rearrangement links TRBV30 to TRBJ2-1; 9 nucleotides line up with TRBD1. The CDR3 runs 14 residues. Germline CDR1 GTSNPN, CDR2 SVGIG (reference sequence). The V and J ends lost 4 bases and 6 bases, in that order; junction bases with no gene match: 7. The DNA for the CDR3 is TGTGCCTGGATCAACAGGGGGCGAAGCAATGAGCAGTTCTTC. Its protein is CAWINRGRSNEQFF.

The chain recombines TRBV11-2 with TRBJ2-5, with 11 bases identical to TRBD2. Per the germline V gene, CDR1 is SGHAT and CDR2 is FQNNGV. V was clipped by 5 bases and J by 1 base; unmatched bases: 12. This CDR3 has 18 residues. In DNA form, the CDR3 reads TGTGCCAGCAGCCCCCTTACTGGACTAGCGGGCTCCCAAGAGACCCAGTACTTC. Translated, it gives CASSPLTGLAGSQETQYF.

This clone was seen a single time. DNA of the CDR3: TGTGCCAGCAGCTTAGGGGGACTAGCGGGGATAGAGACCCAGTACTTC. This gives the protein CASSLGGLAGIETQYF. The chain uses TRBV7-6 and TRBJ2-5, with 13 bases matching TRBD2. Trimming removed 1 base from V and 4 bases from J; junction bases left unmatched: 3. This CDR3 is 16 amino acids long. CDR1 and CDR2 from the germline V gene are SGHVS and FNYEAQ.

The V gene is TRBV6-5, the J gene TRBJ2-6; tentative D call: TRBD1 (5 bases). The CDR3 is 16 amino acids. Trimming left V 2 bases short and J 3 bases short, with 11 bases between. CDR1 is MNHEY, CDR2 SVGAGI, per germline. CDR3 protein: CASSYLGALGANVLTF. The DNA for the CDR3 is TGTGCCAGCAGTTACCTTGGGGCGCTTGGGGCCAACGTCCTGACTTTC.

This clone was counted between two and nine times. This chain joins TRBV9 and TRBJ1-1; D uncertain. The CDR3 covers 14 residues. V lost 4 bases and J 1 base, leaving 11 bases between the germline ends. The germline V gene encodes CDR1 SGDLS and CDR2 YYNGEE. CDR3 in DNA: TGTGCCAGCAGCTCAAGTCACGGGAACACTGAAGCTTTCTTT. This gives the protein CASSSSHGNTEAFF.

The J gene is TRBJ2-1, the V gene TRBV19; 9 nucleotides align to TRBD1. Germline CDR1 reads LNHDA; CDR2 reads SQIVND (reference sequence). Trimming at V came to 3 bases and at J to 7 bases, leaving 7 bases not matched to a gene. The CDR3 runs 15 residues. The DNA of the CDR3 is TGTGCCAGTAGTATCACTGGGACAGGGATGAATGAGCAGTTCTTC. Translation gives CASSITGTGMNEQFF.